The 22 T cell receptor beta chains reported below all come from one sample, sequenced in a study of blood T cells in healthy people across ages. The second PCR ran about 7 to 12 cycles with a sample-barcoded 5' primer and J-beta primers. TCRdb called the 5' RACE reads again in MiXCR, with one record for every CDR3 protein. This sample has around 1.1 million distinct CDR3 sequences, with under 40% found just once. Sequenced material: blood. These receptor sequences come from a man aged 18 to 30 in good health.

V is TRBV20-1 and J is TRBJ1-2, with D tentatively TRBD1 (6 bases). Germline loops: CDR1 DFQATT, CDR2 SNEGSKA (reference sequence). V gave up 4 bases and J gave up 7 bases, with 16 bases separating them. The CDR3 covers 13 residues. The CDR3 DNA sequence: TGCAGTGCTAAGAAAGGGGACATCCTTGGCTACACCTTC. Translated: CSAKKGDILGYTF.

In its sample, this clonotype was seen a few times. The V gene is TRBV5-1, the J gene TRBJ2-1; TRBD2 matches 7 bases. Germline V gene data show CDR1 as SGHRS and CDR2 as YFSETQ. Trimming removed 3 bases from V and 2 bases from J; junction bases left unmatched: 5. CDR3 length: 15 residues. CDR3 amino acids: CASSSAGPTYNEQFF. The CDR3 DNA reads TGCGCCAGCAGCTCAGCGGGGCCTACCTACAATGAGCAGTTCTTC.

This clonotype has only a few counts. The chain carries TRBV20-1 and TRBJ1-2; 7 nucleotides line up with TRBD1. J was trimmed by 3 bases and V by 0 bases; bases with no gene match: 4. Germline V gene lookup returns CDR1 DFQATT and CDR2 SNEGSKA (reference sequence). The CDR3 runs 14 residues. The DNA for the CDR3 is TGCAGTGCTAGAGAGAACAGGGGACACTATGGCTACACCTTC. It yields the protein CSARENRGHYGYTF.

As concerns this clonotype: An end of the junction differs from the germline gene, which may be a read error. This chain links TRBV6-2 or TRBV6-3 with TRBJ1-1, with D perhaps matching TRBD1 (5 bases). The CDR3 spans 16 residues. Germline V CDR1 and CDR2: MNHEY, SVGEGT. The CDR3 reads CASNYVREMVNTEAFF. CDR3 nucleotides: TGTGCCAGCAATTACGTCAGGGAAATGGTGAACACTGAAGCTTTCTTT.

The chain has TRBV27 and TRBJ2-3; 8 bases line up with TRBD1. The germline V gene encodes CDR1 MNHEY and CDR2 SMNVEV (reference sequence). V was pared by 3 bases and J by 3 bases, with 5 bases of the junction left unmatched. This CDR3 comprises 15 residues. The CDR3 DNA follows: TGTGCCAGCAGTTTGAGGACAGGGTGGACAGATACGCAGTATTTT. Translated: CASSLRTGWTDTQYF.

The rearrangement links TRBV20-1 to TRBJ2-5; 15 nucleotides agree with TRBD2. The V segment lost 6 bases and the J segment 11 bases; nucleotides outside the gene matches: 4. Germline V gene sequence: CDR1 DFQATT, CDR2 SNEGSKA (reference sequence). The CDR3 covers 12 residues. CDR3 residues: CSAGLAGGWQYF. The CDR3 DNA follows: TGCAGTGCGGGACTAGCGGGGGGTTGGCAGTACTTC.

This chain's CDR3 is CASSLGQQEKLFF. As DNA, the CDR3 is TGTGCCAGCAGTCTCGGACAACAGGAAAAACTGTTTTTT. The chain combines TRBV2 with TRBJ1-4; possibly TRBD1 for D (5 bases). V was shortened by 5 bases and J by 8 bases, with 12 bases between the two germline ends. Germline-derived CDR1 and CDR2 are SNHLY and FYNNEI. The CDR3 has 13 amino acids.

The chain couples TRBV5-1 to TRBJ1-2; a possible D gene is TRBD1 (5 bases). The V end lost 4 bases, the J end lost 6 bases, and 16 bases lay between the germline ends. Germline V lookup: CDR1 SGHRS, CDR2 YFSETQ. CDR3 length equals 14 residues. The CDR3 DNA reads as TGCGCCAGCAGCGTTGACAGCTTCGGGGATGGCTACACCTTC. Translated, it gives CASSVDSFGDGYTF.

This sequence joins TRBV4-2 and TRBJ1-2, with D unresolved. With 1 base removed from V and 4 bases from J, the gap between germline ends came to 13 bases. CDR1 and CDR2 from the germline V gene are LGHNA and YNFKEQ. CDR3 length: 15 amino acids. The CDR3 here is CASSQVGPVIYGYTF. For the CDR3, the DNA is TGTGCCAGCAGCCAAGTAGGTCCAGTAATCTATGGCTACACCTTC.

This clonotype was picked up many times. A clone one base away is much larger, so this may be a read error. The rearrangement links TRBV12-3 or TRBV12-4 to TRBJ1-6, with no clear D. The length of the CDR3 is 12 residues. Here the CDR3 reads CASSLGVSPPHF. Written as DNA, the CDR3 is TGTGCCAGCAGTTTAGGCGTTTCACCCCCCCACTTT.

A word on this clonotype: The junction departs from germline at one end; a sequencing error may be responsible. The CDR3 here is CVSSQETVLPNTEAFF. The CDR3 nucleotides read TGCGTCAGCAGCCAAGAGACTGTACTGCCTAACACTGAAGCTTTCTTT. The gene calls are TRBV4-3 and TRBJ1-1; D not resolved. The CDR3 runs to 16 residues. Germline loops: CDR1 LGHNA, CDR2 YSLEER.

A word on this clonotype: This could be a read error, since a much larger clone is one nucleotide away. The chain is built from TRBV25-1 and TRBJ2-5; D not certain. The tail of the sequence fits TRBJ2-7 better, so the J call may be wrong. The CDR3 contains 15 residues. Germline CDR1 and CDR2: MGHDK and SYGVNS. The CDR3 DNA follows: TGTGCCAGCAGTGAAGCAAACAGAGAATTCCACGAGCAGTACTTC. Translating gives CASSEANREFHEQYF.

This clonotype was recorded at least ten times. This chain uses TRBV12-3 or TRBV12-4 with TRBJ1-1; 7 nucleotides match TRBD1. V was pared by 4 bases and J by 1 base, with 3 bases of the junction left unmatched. This CDR3 has 14 residues. CDR3 in DNA: TGTGCCAGCAGTTCCACAGGGGCGAACACTGAAGCTTTCTTT. This codes for CASSSTGANTEAFF.

V is TRBV20-1 and J is TRBJ1-1; D perhaps matches TRBD1 (5 bases). The CDR3 is 13 residues long. V was trimmed by 5 bases and J by 4 bases, leaving 14 bases between them. Germline loops: CDR1 DFQATT, CDR2 SNEGSKA (reference sequence). The chain's CDR3 is CSARPGSGTEAFF. Here the CDR3 DNA reads TGCAGTGCTCGGCCAGGGTCAGGCACTGAAGCTTTCTTT.

This clonotype was seen once. The V and J genes are TRBV29-1 and TRBJ2-2, with D perhaps matching TRBD1 (6 bases). Germline V gives CDR1 SQVTM, CDR2 ANQGSEA. Trimming left V 5 bases short and J 4 bases short, with 11 bases between. The CDR3 totals 13 residues. The CDR3 protein is CSVTRGFTGELFF. As DNA, the CDR3 is TGCAGCGTTACGAGGGGGTTCACCGGGGAGCTGTTTTTT.

The chain joins TRBV6-2 or TRBV6-3 to TRBJ2-7; D assignment may be TRBD1 or TRBD2 (5 bases each). V was trimmed by 8 bases and J by 5 bases, leaving 25 bases between them. The CDR3 has 16 amino acids. Looked up from germline, CDR1 is MNHEY and CDR2 is SVGEGT. CDR3 DNA sequence: TGTGCCAGCCTTAAGGGACCCTTGTCGAACGGAAACGAGCAGTACTTC. Its translation is CASLKGPLSNGNEQYF.

This clonotype appeared a few times. CDR3 sequence: CSASGTTWDEQFF. The CDR3 nucleotides read TGCAGTGCCTCCGGGACTACATGGGATGAGCAGTTCTTC. The chain joins TRBV20-1 to TRBJ2-1; 7 bases line up with TRBD2. The CDR3 runs 13 residues. The J segment lost 8 bases and the V segment lost 6 bases, leaving 10 bases of the junction unmatched. The germline CDR1 and CDR2 sequences are DFQATT and SNEGSKA (reference sequence).

The chain combines TRBV2 with TRBJ2-4, with 7 bases fitting TRBD1. Germline V gene lookup returns CDR1 SNHLY and CDR2 FYNNEI. Trimming cost V 4 bases and J 0 bases; bases outside gene matches: 12. CDR3 length: 18 residues. The CDR3 spells CASSGQGGDSLAKNIQYF. CDR3 DNA: TGTGCCAGCAGTGGTCAAGGGGGCGATTCCCTAGCCAAAAACATTCAGTACTTC.

This clonotype showed up just once. The chain combines TRBV10-3 with TRBJ2-1, with D perhaps TRBD1 or TRBD2 (6 bases each). V lost 0 bases and J 0 bases, leaving 21 bases between the germline ends. The length of the CDR3 is 20 residues. Per germline, CDR1 ENHRY and CDR2 SYGVKD. Here the CDR3 DNA reads TGTGCCATCAGTGAGTCTGAGGGGGGAATAGGGAAAAGCTCCTACAATGAGCAGTTCTTC. As protein: CAISESEGGIGKSSYNEQFF.

Only one count was recorded for this clonotype. J is TRBJ2-2 and V is TRBV19, with 7 bases that match TRBD1. The J segment lost 3 bases and the V segment lost 6 bases, leaving 4 bases of the junction unmatched. CDR3 length: 14 residues. The germline gives CDR1 LNHDA, CDR2 SQIVND (reference sequence). The CDR3 loop reads CASRDRAHTGELFF. In DNA, the CDR3 is TGTGCCAGTAGAGACAGGGCTCACACCGGGGAGCTGTTTTTT.

The rearrangement links TRBV6-1 to TRBJ2-1; 8 bases align to TRBD1. This CDR3 comprises 15 residues. Germline trimming cut 8 bases from V and 4 bases from J; bases unmatched to any gene: 10. The V gene's germline CDR1 is MNHNS and CDR2 SASEGT. The CDR3 coding sequence is TGTGCCAGCCTCTCCGGGACAGGATTGTACAATGAGCAGTTCTTC. Translated, it gives CASLSGTGLYNEQFF.

The DNA for the CDR3 is TGTGCCAGCAGCTCGACGACAGGGGTGAACACTGAAGCTTTCTTT. Protein sequence: CASSSTTGVNTEAFF. The rearrangement uses TRBV3-1 and TRBJ1-1, with 8 bases that match TRBD1. CDR1 LGHDT and CDR2 YNNKEL come from the germline V gene (reference sequence). After removal of 5 bases from V and 0 bases from J, the junction contained 5 bases not matched to a gene. The length of the CDR3 is 15 residues.